This TCR beta chain is from a study of molecular identifiers for immune sequencing clone quantification. There are many counts of this clonotype. Previously described methods and listed TCR primers were employed for the bulk TCR libraries. From the PCR reads, TCRdb called clonotypes with MiXCR, one entry per CDR3 protein. Among roughly 50,000 distinct CDR3 sequences listed, approximately 34% were seen once. The ends lost 8 bases at V and 8 bases at J; junction bases unmatched: 11. In germline, CDR1 is LNHNV, CDR2 YYDKDF (reference sequence). The CDR3 consists of 14 residues. The source material was naive CD8+ T cells from blood, with Jurkat cell RNA spiked in. Subset: FACS-sorted CD8+CD4-CCR7+CD45RA+ naive T cells. The genes are TRBV15 and TRBJ2-3; TRBD1 matches at 9 bases. This receptor was taken from a human donor in good health. Some libraries in this study had Jurkat cell RNA spiked in. CDR3: CATQGGGQGVTQYF. The CDR3 coding sequence is TGTGCCACCCAAGGAGGGGGACAGGGAGTTACGCAGTATTTT.